The source of this T cell receptor (beta chain) is a study of blood T cell repertoires in COVID-19. Study-wide background: The United States, Italy and Spain supplied acute and convalescent COVID-19 samples. Sample material is recorded as cDNA or gDNA derived from T cells, B-cell-depleted T cells, or PBMCs.

Authors' processing steps: By means of reference gene primer amplification, nucleated cell counts were estimated. Generated by immunoSEQ multiplex PCR, the TCRdb table keeps only in-frame clones and is missing some. That table furnishes V, J and clone size, whereas the DNA furnished D and trimming. Among over 60,000 clones listed, roughly 92% were seen once. The CDR3 runs to 16 residues. The rearrangement joins TRBV1 to TRBJ1-4; the table calls TRBD1, which could not be checked here. TRBV1 is a recognized pseudogene. The source of this sequence is a human donor in a cohort sampled during active COVID-19. The sample taken for sequencing was peripheral blood. This chain's CDR3 is CTSSQPQGWQWEKLFF. The CDR3 DNA reads TGCACCAGCAGCCAGCCACAGGGGTGGCAGTGGGAAAAACTGTTTTTT.